The 18 T cell receptor beta chains below all came from one sample that was sequenced in a study of cytomegalovirus exposure and HLA in healthy donors. Primers: 60 Vbeta forward and 13 Jbeta reverse. Sequencing used immunoSEQ multiplex PCR; TCRdb keeps in-frame clones, though not all of them. This sample has fewer than 150,000 clones, with about 68% found just once. The sequenced sample was PBMCs. Every receptor here comes from a woman in her forties or fifties in good health and CMV-seropositive.

This chain uses TRBV27 with TRBJ2-3; D remains unclear. In germline, CDR1 is MNHEY, CDR2 SMNVEV (reference sequence). V was trimmed by 3 bases and J by 1 base, leaving 5 bases between them. This CDR3 has 13 residues. In DNA, the CDR3 is TGTGCCAGCAGTTTCGTAGGCACAGATACGCAGTATTTT. Its translation is CASSFVGTDTQYF.

This chain uses TRBV9 with TRBJ1-1; 8 nucleotides match TRBD1. The CDR3 runs to 16 residues. Germline CDR1 is SGDLS and CDR2 is YYNGEE. The J segment lost 3 bases and the V segment lost 4 bases, leaving 11 bases of the junction unmatched. This chain's CDR3 is CASSPGTGLFYTEAFF. The CDR3 DNA reads as TGTGCCAGCAGCCCCGGGACAGGCCTTTTCTACACTGAAGCTTTCTTT.

Only one count was recorded for this clone. The genes are TRBV6-1 and TRBJ1-3; 8 bases are shared with TRBD1. Germline loops: CDR1 MNHNS, CDR2 SASEGT. The CDR3 consists of 16 residues. V lost 4 bases and J lost 0; bases outside the gene matches: 5. The CDR3 spells CASSGHTGGSGNTIYF. CDR3 in DNA: TGTGCCAGCAGTGGACATACAGGGGGCTCTGGAAACACCATATATTTT.

This sequence joins TRBV19 and TRBJ1-1, with D uncertain. From germline, CDR1 is LNHDA and CDR2 SQIVND (reference sequence). This CDR3 comprises 15 residues. V gave up 4 bases and J gave up 1 base, with 13 bases separating them. The CDR3 DNA reads TGTGCCAGTAGTACAACCTGGCGGCAGAACACTGAAGCTTTCTTT. Encoded protein: CASSTTWRQNTEAFF.

The CDR3 sequence is CASSVRGEGGPDTQYF. CDR3 bases: TGTGCCAGCAGCGTACGAGGTGAGGGAGGACCAGATACGCAGTATTTT. The chain uses TRBV9 and TRBJ2-3, with D possibly matching TRBD2 (6 bases). The CDR3 covers 16 residues. V gave up 1 base and J gave up 4 bases, with 16 bases separating them. CDR1 is SGDLS and CDR2 is YYNGEE in the germline V gene.

This chain links TRBV19 with TRBJ1-1; no firm D call. CDR1 is LNHDA, CDR2 SQIVND, per germline (reference sequence). Between the trimmed V and J ends, which lost 4 bases and 4 bases, there was a span of 10 bases. The CDR3 is made up of 13 amino acids. This chain's CDR3 is CASSTQISTEAFF. The CDR3 bases are TGTGCCAGTAGTACCCAAATTAGCACTGAAGCTTTCTTT.

V is TRBV7-9 and J is TRBJ1-4; TRBD1 is a possible D gene (6 bases). CDR3 size: 14 residues. The germline gives CDR1 SEHNR, CDR2 FQNEAQ (reference sequence). V lost 4 bases and J lost 6, with 12 bases in between. The CDR3 here is CASSSRGSYEKLFF. DNA for the CDR3: TGTGCCAGCAGCTCCAGGGGATCGTATGAAAAACTGTTTTTT.

The rearrangement uses TRBV7-2 and TRBJ2-3; D might be TRBD1 (6 bases). V was pared by 4 bases and J by 0 bases, with 14 bases between. The CDR3 consists of 16 residues. Germline loops: CDR1 SGHTA, CDR2 FQGNSA. The chain's CDR3 is CASSSGATTSTDTQYF. CDR3 DNA sequence: TGTGCCAGCAGCTCAGGGGCTACAACAAGCACAGATACGCAGTATTTT.

The V call is TRBV2, the J call TRBJ1-2, with TRBD1 identical over 9 bases. This CDR3 region has 14 residues. Per germline, CDR1 SNHLY and CDR2 FYNNEI. The J segment lost 4 bases and the V segment lost 5 bases, leaving 5 bases of the junction unmatched. This CDR3 reads CASSPGTGTYGYTF. The CDR3 nucleotides are TGTGCCAGCAGTCCCGGGACAGGGACCTATGGCTACACCTTC.

The V gene is TRBV28, the J gene TRBJ1-1; TRBD1 agrees at 12 bases. CDR3 length equals 16 residues. CDR1 MDHEN and CDR2 SYDVKM come from the germline V gene. Losses at the gene ends were 3 bases for V and 8 bases for J; bases not matched to a gene: 10. This CDR3 reads CASSLGTGGARPEAFF. CDR3 coding DNA: TGTGCCAGCAGTTTGGGGACAGGGGGCGCAAGACCAGAAGCTTTCTTT.

The chain employs TRBV27 and TRBJ2-7; 10 bases agree with TRBD2. CDR1 and CDR2 (germline): MNHEY, SMNVEV (reference sequence). The CDR3 sequence is 14 residues long. The V segment lost 6 bases and the J segment 6 bases; nucleotides outside the gene matches: 8. The CDR3 reads CASRDLAGVREQYF. The CDR3 bases are TGTGCCAGCAGGGATCTAGCGGGAGTGCGCGAGCAGTACTTC.

This clone came up once. V and J are TRBV28 and TRBJ1-2, with D possibly being TRBD1 (5 bases). Trimming removed 5 bases at V and 0 bases at J, with 19 bases between. The length of the CDR3 is 17 residues. The germline CDR1 and CDR2 sequences are MDHEN and SYDVKM. The CDR3 here is CASSPGGGNPSNYGYTF. Here the CDR3 DNA reads TGTGCCAGCAGTCCAGGCGGGGGGAACCCTTCTAACTATGGCTACACCTTC.

This clone was detected only a few times. The genes are TRBV10-3 and TRBJ1-1, with TRBD1 identical over 9 bases. CDR3 length: 18 amino acids. Germline V gene data show CDR1 as ENHRY and CDR2 as SYGVKD. Trimming cost V 4 bases and J 0 bases; bases outside gene matches: 12. CDR3 residues: CAISGGGTGTPLNTEAFF. The CDR3 DNA sequence: TGTGCCATCAGTGGAGGAGGGACAGGGACACCTTTGAACACTGAAGCTTTCTTT.

The J gene is TRBJ1-2, the V gene TRBV28, with D uncertain. V was trimmed by 10 bases and J by 5 bases, leaving 17 bases between them. CDR1 is MDHEN, CDR2 SYDVKM, per germline. The CDR3 has 13 residues. CDR3 amino acids: CATLPGGNYGYTF. The CDR3 DNA reads TGTGCCACCCTACCGGGAGGGAATTATGGCTACACCTTC.

This clone was detected a few times. The chain employs TRBV5-1 and TRBJ2-2; a possible D gene is TRBD2 (5 bases). Looked up from germline, CDR1 is SGHRS and CDR2 is YFSETQ. CDR3 length: 15 residues. Trimming stripped 2 bases from V and 7 bases from J, with 15 bases between. CDR3 region: CASSFVGDIHGELFF. CDR3 DNA sequence: TGCGCCAGCAGCTTTGTGGGAGACATTCACGGGGAGCTGTTTTTT. Supplemented by reference TRBV5-1 and TRBJ2-2, the full variable domain reads KAGVTQTPRYLIKTRGQQVTLSCSPISGHRSVSWYQQTPGQGLQFLFEYFSETQRNKGNFPGRFSGRQFSNSRSEMNVSTLELGDSALYLCASSFVGDIHGELFFGEGSRLTVL.

The chain joins TRBV7-6 to TRBJ2-1; 11 nucleotides align to TRBD2. V lost 3 bases to trimming and J lost 6 bases; unmatched junction nucleotides: 4. Looked up from germline, CDR1 is SGHVS and CDR2 is FNYEAQ. The CDR3 runs to 15 residues. CDR3 nucleotides: TGTGCCAGCAGCTTCGGGACTAGCGGTCTCAATGAGCAGTTCTTC. Its translation is CASSFGTSGLNEQFF.

V is TRBV10-3 and J is TRBJ1-2; TRBD1 matches 12 bases. Germline loops: CDR1 ENHRY, CDR2 SYGVKD. The junction had 8 bases not matched to a gene; V was cut back by 7 bases and J by 8 bases. The CDR3 loop spans 14 amino acids. This CDR3 is CAINTGQGAIGYTF. For the CDR3, the DNA is TGTGCCATCAATACGGGACAGGGGGCGATCGGCTACACCTTC.

The J gene is TRBJ2-5, the V gene TRBV7-2, with TRBD1 matching over 9 bases. Germline CDR1 SGHTA, CDR2 FQGNSA. This CDR3 region has 15 residues. After removal of 5 bases from V and 2 bases from J, the junction contained 6 bases not matched to a gene. CDR3 in DNA: TGTGCCAGCAGCCGCGGACAGGGGCGACAAGAGACCCAGTACTTC. It codes for CASSRGQGRQETQYF.